This entry is about one TCR beta chain. As yet, its antigen is unknown. These data are taken from a study of T cell repertoires in cytomegalovirus infection. General study points: CMV carriers with the relevant HLA were identified by cumulative public TCR beta family frequency. Clonotypes of TCR beta that were HLA-C-restricted and CMV-specific dominated the ex vivo response.

TCRdb reanalysed the reads using MiXCR and keeps one entry per CDR3 protein. The sample shows 450,000 to 600,000 distinct CDR3 sequences, around 30% of them seen only once. In germline, CDR1 is DFQATT, CDR2 SNEGSKA (reference sequence). CDR3 length: 17 residues. J was trimmed by 3 bases and V by 5 bases; bases with no gene match: 15. The input for sequencing was cultured PBMCs, taken from culture after CMV antigen stimulation. The sequence was collected from a human donor in good health (CMV status not recorded). Some clones in this sample may be carry-over from other donors' samples. The V gene is TRBV20-1, the J gene TRBJ1-5; 8 positions agree with TRBD1. CDR3 nucleotide sequence: TGCAGTGCTGGGGTTCCGAGACAGGGGCTGAACAATCAGCCCCAGCATTTT. Protein sequence: CSAGVPRQGLNNQPQHF.